One sample yielded the 12 T cell receptor beta chains listed below, sequenced in a study of blood T cell repertoires in COVID-19. Only in-frame clones appear in the TCRdb table, and some are missing; sequencing was by immunoSEQ multiplex PCR. Of hundreds of thousands of clones in the sample, around 86% were seen once. Sequencing was done on a sample of peripheral blood. These receptors were collected from a woman of 80 years or more with COVID-19, enrolled during active disease.

This chain connects TRBV9 to TRBJ2-5, with a possible D match to TRBD1 (5 bases). Germline CDR1 reads SGDLS; CDR2 reads YYNGEE. This CDR3 is 17 amino acids long. V was clipped by 4 bases and J by 4 bases, with 23 bases between them. DNA of the CDR3: TGTGCCAGCAGCCCACCTAGGGGCCTAGGGTCGGGAGAGACCCAGTACTTC. Its translation: CASSPPRGLGSGETQYF. Looking up the rest from reference TRBV9 and TRBJ2-5 gives the full variable domain: DSGVTQTPKHLITATGQRVTLRCSPRSGDLSVYWYQQSLDQGLQFLIQYYNGEERAKGNILERFSAQQFPDLHSELNLSSLELGDSALYFCASSPPRGLGSGETQYFGPGTRLLVL.

The chain joins TRBV6-2 or TRBV6-3 to TRBJ2-6, with 8 bases fitting TRBD1. J gave up 2 bases and V 2 bases, and 17 bases lay outside the gene matches. The CDR3 contains 21 residues. Germline lookup yields CDR1 MNHEY and CDR2 SVGEGT. The CDR3 region has the DNA TGTGCCAGCAGTTACGCGAGGGGCAGGGGGCCTTTGAGTGCTGGGGCCAACGTCCTGACTTTC. Protein: CASSYARGRGPLSAGANVLTF.

The CDR3 DNA sequence: TGCGCCAGCAGCCTGGGGGGGGTTAATCAGCCCCAGCATTTT. This sequence encodes CASSLGGVNQPQHF. This chain uses TRBV5-1 with TRBJ1-5; weak D call: TRBD1 (5 bases). Germline-derived CDR1 and CDR2 are SGHRS and YFSETQ. This CDR3 spans 14 amino acids. Trimming cost V 4 bases and J 4 bases, with 12 bases left between them.

This chain uses TRBV3-1 (or the pseudogene TRBV3-2) with TRBJ1-2; TRBD1 matches at 9 bases. The CDR3 length is 14 residues. J was trimmed by 6 bases and V by 4 bases; bases with no gene match: 6. The germline CDR1 and CDR2 sequences are LGHDT and YNNKEL (reference sequence). The CDR3 DNA sequence: TGTGCCAGCAGCCCTACAGGGGGCGGGGATGGCTACACCTTC. As protein: CASSPTGGGDGYTF.

The chain joins TRBV28 to TRBJ2-7; 7 positions match TRBD1. Germline V gene lookup returns CDR1 MDHEN and CDR2 SYDVKM. CDR3 length equals 13 residues. The trim removed 2 bases at V and 4 bases at J, leaving 2 bases unmatched. CDR3 amino acids: CASSLGTEYEQYF. The DNA for the CDR3 is TGTGCCAGCAGTTTAGGGACAGAATACGAGCAGTACTTC.

The V and J genes are TRBV10-3 and TRBJ2-1; perhaps TRBD2 as D (6 bases). Trimming stripped 10 bases from V and 0 bases from J, with 13 bases between. The CDR3 contains 14 residues. CDR1 is ENHRY, CDR2 SYGVKD, per germline. The CDR3 loop is CATSGTLSYNEQFF. The CDR3 DNA reads TGTGCCACCTCCGGGACTCTCTCCTACAATGAGCAGTTCTTC.

This clone is a singleton in its sample. The CDR3 is CASSSTGPYTEAFF. In DNA form, the CDR3 reads TGCGCCAGCAGCTCGACAGGACCCTACACTGAAGCTTTCTTT. The chain couples TRBV5-1 to TRBJ1-1; tentative D call: TRBD1 (6 bases). CDR1 and CDR2 (germline): SGHRS, YFSETQ. This CDR3 has 14 residues. Trimming took off 3 bases at V and 3 bases at J, with 12 bases between the two ends.

V and J are TRBV28 and TRBJ1-4, with 11 bases fitting TRBD1. J lost 6 bases, V lost 4 bases, and 4 bases had no gene match. The CDR3 runs to 15 residues. CDR1 MDHEN and CDR2 SYDVKM come from the germline V gene. Written as DNA, the CDR3 is TGTGCCAGCAGTTCTTGGGACAGGGGGGATGAAAAACTGTTTTTT. It translates to CASSSWDRGDEKLFF.

V is TRBV7-2 and J is TRBJ2-2; tentatively, D is TRBD1 (5 bases). The germline V gene encodes CDR1 SGHTA and CDR2 FQGNSA. The CDR3 totals 12 residues. Trimming removed 2 bases at V and 13 bases at J, with 11 bases between. The CDR3 region has the DNA TGTGCCAGCAGCTTACAGGGTGTTTGGCTGTTTTTT. Amino acid sequence: CASSLQGVWLFF.

The CDR3: CAWSPGLGDSYNEQFF. The CDR3, as DNA: TGTGCCTGGAGCCCCGGACTCGGAGACTCCTACAATGAGCAGTTCTTC. The gene calls are TRBV30 and TRBJ2-1, with a possible D match to TRBD2 (5 bases). Germline CDR1 reads GTSNPN; CDR2 reads SVGIG (reference sequence). CDR3 length: 16 residues. With 3 bases removed from V and 0 bases from J, the gap between germline ends came to 15 bases.

V gene TRBV3-1 (or the pseudogene TRBV3-2) combines with J gene TRBJ1-2; 9 bases match TRBD1. Trimming cost V 2 bases and J 8 bases; bases outside gene matches: 6. CDR1 is LGHDT, CDR2 YNNKEL, per germline (reference sequence). CDR3 length: 14 residues. CDR3: CASSQTQGAGGYTF. The CDR3 bases are TGTGCCAGCAGCCAAACACAGGGGGCTGGAGGCTACACCTTC.

CDR3 bases: TGTGCCACCACAAACACCGGGGAGCTGTTTTTT. This encodes CATTNTGELFF. The V call is TRBV19, the J call TRBJ2-2; D not resolved. The germline gives CDR1 LNHDA, CDR2 SQIVND (reference sequence). The CDR3 is 11 amino acids. V was cut by 10 bases and J by 2 bases, with 5 bases left in between. Combining the CDR3 with reference TRBV19 and TRBJ2-2 gives the whole variable domain DGGITQSPKYLFRKEGQNVTLSCEQNLNHDAMYWYRQDPGQGLRLIYYSQIVNDFQKGDIAEGYSVSREKKESFPLTVTSAQKNPTAFYLCATTNTGELFFGEGSRLTVL.